This note documents a single T cell receptor (beta chain) sequence. Its antigen is as yet unknown. Clones were sequenced by immunoSEQ multiplex PCR, and TCRdb holds only the in-frame ones, with some missing. The sample consists of approximately 300,000 clones, about 85% of them appearing once. The data originate from a study of Ad26.COV2.S vaccination and SARS-CoV-2 variants. Study information: Recipients of Ad26.COV2.S got it intramuscularly, once or twice 56 days apart. Notes on the study in general: Reported post-vaccination CD8+ and CD4+ T cell responses to spike showed substantial breadth. Vaccine recipients and placebo recipients showed similar non-spike TCR breadth. Participants in the vaccine arm had higher spike-specific TCR breadth; placebo recipients had lower.

Treatment indicated: around 19 received Ad26.COV2.S at low or high dose, single or two shots; several received placebo; per-sample allocation not given. After the first vaccine or placebo injection, samples were drawn on day 63. The CDR3 loop spans 13 amino acids. Looked up from germline, CDR1 is SQVTM and CDR2 is ANQGSEA. V dropped 4 bases and J dropped 3; count of bases not matched to a gene: 2. The source was peripheral blood, collected in a trial of Ad26.COV2.S vaccine versus placebo. V usage is TRBV29-1 and J usage is TRBJ1-5; 8 bases match TRBD1. This clonotype was sampled from a person between 18 and 59 years old who received the Ad26.COV2.S COVID-19 vaccine or a placebo. CDR3 in amino acids: CSVGTGFNQPQHF. CDR3 DNA sequence: TGCAGCGTTGGGACAGGGTTCAATCAGCCCCAGCATTTT.